These T cell receptor beta chains were read from a single sample in a study of T cells in Graves' hyperthyroidism and ophthalmopathy. TCRdb used MiXCR to reprocess the multiplex PCR reads, holding one entry per CDR3 protein. This table has fewer than 900,000 distinct CDR3 sequences, roughly 15% appearing once. The sequenced material came from blood. The receptors originated from a young man with Graves' hyperthyroidism. Each CDR3 is given with its conserved first and last residue. D genes are given only for firm matches. Size tells how often a clone was seen (once, few, many) or the class of an expanded clone, and some rows leave it out.

J: TRBJ2-7; D: TRBD1; V: TRBV6-2/TRBV6-3; size: few; DNA: TGTGCCAGCAGTTACCCGACGACAGGGAAAGGCTCCTACGAGCAGTACTTC; CDR3: CASSYPTTGKGSYEQYF
J: TRBJ2-5; D: -; V: TRBV16; size: few; DNA: TGTGCCAGCAGCCAATCGCCCTTTGACGAGACCCAGTACTTC; CDR3: CASSQSPFDETQYF
J: TRBJ2-7; D: TRBD2; V: TRBV2; size: many; DNA: TGTGCCAGCAGTGGACTAGCTGCGCGGTTCGAGCAGTACTTC; CDR3: CASSGLAARFEQYF
J: TRBJ2-7; D: TRBD1; V: TRBV2; size: few; DNA: TGTGCCAGTCGACAGGGGGGTATTGAGCAGTACTTC; CDR3: CASRQGGIEQYF
J: TRBJ2-1; D: TRBD2; V: TRBV18; size: many; DNA: TGTGCCAGCTCACCGGCCACTAGCGGGAGCTACAATGAGCAGTTCTTC; CDR3: CASSPATSGSYNEQFF
J: TRBJ2-3; D: -; V: TRBV7-8; size: few; DNA: TGTGCCAGCAGCTTACGAGGCCAGGATACGCAGTATTTT; CDR3: CASSLRGQDTQYF
J: TRBJ1-5; D: -; V: TRBV6-1; size: many; DNA: TGTGCCAGCAGTGTACGGGGGAACAATCAGCCCCAGCATTTT; CDR3: CASSVRGNNQPQHF
J: TRBJ2-1; D: TRBD2; V: TRBV12-3/TRBV12-4; size: few; DNA: TGTGCCAGCAGTTTAGGGTTGTCGGGCGGGAGGCGCTCCTACAATGAGCAGTTCTTC; CDR3: CASSLGLSGGRRSYNEQFF
J: TRBJ1-2; D: -; V: TRBV9; size: -; DNA: TGTGCCAGCAGCGTAGATGGGGGCAACTATGGCTACACCTTC; CDR3: CASSVDGGNYGYTF
J: TRBJ1-1; D: -; V: TRBV18; size: few; DNA: TGTGCCAGCTCACCCCGGGAGACCTCTCTTTCTGAAGCTTTCTTT; CDR3: CASSPRETSLSEAFF
J: TRBJ2-1; D: TRBD2; V: TRBV6-6; size: -; DNA: TGTGCCAGCAGTTACCTAGCGGGAGAGGGGAATGAGCAGTTCTTC; CDR3: CASSYLAGEGNEQFF
J: TRBJ1-2; D: -; V: TRBV6-2/TRBV6-3; size: -; DNA: TGTGCCAGCACTTGGACCCGGGACGGAAACTATGGCTACACCTTC; CDR3: CASTWTRDGNYGYTF
J: TRBJ2-7; D: -; V: TRBV27; size: few; DNA: TGTGCCAGCAGTTTATCCGTATGGGGGGTGAAGGACGAGCAGTACTTC; CDR3: CASSLSVWGVKDEQYF
J: TRBJ2-3; D: -; V: TRBV15; size: few; DNA: TGTGCCACCCGTTTTGCCGCTGGTGATACGCAGTATTTT; CDR3: CATRFAAGDTQYF
J: TRBJ2-7; D: -; V: TRBV18; size: many; DNA: TGTGCCAGCTCACCACCGGGACTGGACGAGCAGTACTTC; CDR3: CASSPPGLDEQYF
J: TRBJ1-2; D: -; V: TRBV6-1; size: many; DNA: TGTGCCAGCAGTGAAGCAGGGTACTCAGGAGGCTACACCTTC; CDR3: CASSEAGYSGGYTF
J: TRBJ2-7; D: -; V: TRBV5-1; size: -; DNA: TGCGCCAGCAGCTTAAGCAGGTCTGGGGAGCAGTACTTC; CDR3: CASSLSRSGEQYF
J: TRBJ2-5; D: TRBD1; V: TRBV7-9; size: few; DNA: TGTGCCAGCAGCTTAGCGCTCCTCGGGACAGGGGAGACCCAGTACTTC; CDR3: CASSLALLGTGETQYF
J: TRBJ2-5; D: -; V: TRBV12-3/TRBV12-4; size: few; DNA: TGTGCCAGCACCCGGTCGGGACGACTCTCAGGGACCCAGTACTTC; CDR3: CASTRSGRLSGTQYF
J: TRBJ2-2; D: TRBD2; V: TRBV5-1; size: -; DNA: TGCGCCAGCAGGGTAGCGGGACCCGGGGAGCTGTTTTTT; CDR3: CASRVAGPGELFF
J: TRBJ2-1; D: -; V: TRBV7-2; size: few; DNA: TGTGCCAGCAGCTTACCGGCCTTGGGGCAGTTCTTC; CDR3: CASSLPALGQFF
J: TRBJ2-1; D: TRBD2; V: TRBV7-9; size: many; DNA: TGTGCCAGCAGCTCCACGGGAGGTTGGAATGAGCAGTTCTTC; CDR3: CASSSTGGWNEQFF
J: TRBJ2-7; D: -; V: TRBV6-1; size: -; DNA: TGTGCCAGCAACTCGGGTAGTGTAGAGCAGTACTTC; CDR3: CASNSGSVEQYF
J: TRBJ2-2; D: -; V: TRBV12-3/TRBV12-4; size: -; DNA: TGTGCCAGCACCCCCCGGCCGGGAACGAACACCGGGGAGCTGTTTTTT; CDR3: CASTPRPGTNTGELFF
J: TRBJ2-6; D: TRBD1; V: TRBV5-6; size: few; DNA: TGTGCCAGCAGCCAGACCGGACAGGGGGAAGGTGGGGCCAACGTCCTGACTTTC; CDR3: CASSQTGQGEGGANVLTF
J: TRBJ1-1; D: -; V: TRBV29-1; size: -; DNA: TGCAGCGTTATGGTGGGGGGGGGCTCGGGTGAAGCTTTCTTT; CDR3: CSVMVGGGSGEAFF
J: TRBJ2-7; D: -; V: TRBV6-1; size: -; DNA: TGTGCCAGCAGTGAAGATCTGGACAGCTCCTACGAGCAGTACTTC; CDR3: CASSEDLDSSYEQYF
J: TRBJ1-5; D: TRBD1; V: TRBV4-2; size: few; DNA: TGTGCCAGCAGCCAAGGGGTGAGGGGGCGGTCAGGGCCCCAGCATTTT; CDR3: CASSQGVRGRSGPQHF
J: TRBJ1-4; D: -; V: TRBV7-9; size: many; DNA: TGTGCCAGCAGCTATTCAGGGAGGGCTAATGAAAAACTGTTTTTT; CDR3: CASSYSGRANEKLFF
J: TRBJ2-3; D: -; V: TRBV12-3/TRBV12-4; size: -; DNA: TGTGCCAGCACCCGGGACGGAATCGATACGCAGTATTTT; CDR3: CASTRDGIDTQYF
J: TRBJ2-1; D: TRBD2; V: TRBV6-5; size: many; DNA: TGTGCCAGCAGTTACCCCGGGACTAGCAACAATGAGCAGTTCTTC; CDR3: CASSYPGTSNNEQFF
J: TRBJ2-7; D: TRBD2; V: TRBV9; size: few; DNA: TGTGCCAGCAGCGTAGGGGGGAGGGCCCACGAGCAGTACTTC; CDR3: CASSVGGRAHEQYF
J: TRBJ2-2; D: -; V: TRBV14; size: -; DNA: TGTGCCAGCAGCAAACTAGTGAACACCGGGGAGCTGTTTTTT; CDR3: CASSKLVNTGELFF
J: TRBJ2-7; D: -; V: TRBV10-1; size: many; DNA: TGCGCCAGCAGAATAGACCGAGGGAGCTCCTACGAGCAGTACTTC; CDR3: CASRIDRGSSYEQYF
J: TRBJ2-2; D: -; V: TRBV18; size: many; DNA: TGTGCCAGCTCACAAACGAATAGACTGAACACCGGGGAGCTGTTTTTT; CDR3: CASSQTNRLNTGELFF
J: TRBJ2-7; D: -; V: TRBV20-1; size: -; DNA: TGCAGTGCCAGCAGGGTAGGCGAGCAGTACTTC; CDR3: CSASRVGEQYF
J: TRBJ1-4; D: -; V: TRBV12-3/TRBV12-4; size: many; DNA: TGTGCCAGCAGTGCCCCAGGAGATGAAAAACTGTTTTTT; CDR3: CASSAPGDEKLFF